The entry below gives a single TCR beta chain sequence along with its context. The data were taken from a study of blood T cell repertoires in COVID-19. Study-wide background: Italy, Spain and the United States were the sources of the convalescent and acute COVID-19 samples. Nucleic acid was either cDNA or gDNA, and it came from T cells, B-cell-depleted T cells, or PBMCs.

Per the germline V gene, CDR1 is LGHDT and CDR2 is YNNKEL (reference sequence). V lost 5 bases to trimming and J lost 0 bases, with 11 bases between them. The CDR3 consists of 15 residues. In the authors' methods: Amplification of reference gene primers was used by the study to estimate nucleated cell counts. Clones were read by immunoSEQ multiplex PCR, and TCRdb kept only the in-frame ones, dropping some. D and trimming were read from the DNA, whereas the V and J calls and clone size are those reported in that table. The sample shows under 300,000 clones, about 86% of them seen only once. Material for sequencing was peripheral blood. The sequence was obtained from a woman over 75 with acute or convalescent COVID-19. The chain has TRBV3-1 (or the pseudogene TRBV3-2) and TRBJ2-1; D may be TRBD1 (5 bases). The CDR3 region is CASSSGQVSYNEQFF. The CDR3 coding sequence is TGTGCCAGCAGCTCCGGACAAGTCTCCTACAATGAGCAGTTCTTC.